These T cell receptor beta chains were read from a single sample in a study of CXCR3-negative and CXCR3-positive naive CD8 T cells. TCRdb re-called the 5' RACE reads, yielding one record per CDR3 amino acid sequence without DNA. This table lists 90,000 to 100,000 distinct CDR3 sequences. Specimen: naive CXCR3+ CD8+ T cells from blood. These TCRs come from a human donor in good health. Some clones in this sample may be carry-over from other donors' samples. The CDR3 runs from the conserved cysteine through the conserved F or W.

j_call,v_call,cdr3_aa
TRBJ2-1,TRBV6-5,CASRQLARAVYNEQFF
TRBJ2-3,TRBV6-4,CASSSLAGSTDTQYF
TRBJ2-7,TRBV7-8,CASSLGNRVREQYF
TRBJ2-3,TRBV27,CASGPIGSTDTQYF
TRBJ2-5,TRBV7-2,CASSAVVGQETQYF
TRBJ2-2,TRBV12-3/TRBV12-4,CARAIWEFTGELFF
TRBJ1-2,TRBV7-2,CASSFGTGGYGYTF
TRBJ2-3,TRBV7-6,CASSLGGTDTEYF
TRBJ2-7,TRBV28,CASSHSSSRGQYSSYEQYF
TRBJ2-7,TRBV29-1,CSFCPGTSGVSGYEQYF
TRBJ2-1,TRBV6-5,CASNPGRGNEQFF
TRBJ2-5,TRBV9,CASSDLGDSQETQYF
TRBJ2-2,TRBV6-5,CASSPFVSGELSF
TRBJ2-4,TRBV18,CASSTDRVQLAKNIQYF
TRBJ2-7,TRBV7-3,CASSLASGGSYEQYF
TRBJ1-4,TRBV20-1,CSVSGGADGNEKLFF
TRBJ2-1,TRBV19,CASLSLAGGYNEQFF
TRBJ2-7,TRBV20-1,CSAQPGQGSYEQYF
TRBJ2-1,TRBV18,CASSPPGGRGEQFF
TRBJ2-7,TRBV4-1,CASSLQGEAYHEQYF
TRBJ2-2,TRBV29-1,CSVDRDRDGGELFF
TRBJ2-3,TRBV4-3,CAITDRADTQYF
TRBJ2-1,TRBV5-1,CASSQMPSGGARYEQFF
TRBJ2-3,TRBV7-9,CASSLGVAERDTQYF
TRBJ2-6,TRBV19,CASTPGPSSGANVLTF
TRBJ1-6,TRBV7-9,CASSYEVPLHF
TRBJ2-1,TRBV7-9,CASRAGPGANEQFF
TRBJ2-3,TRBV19,CASSIATGGPTDTQYF
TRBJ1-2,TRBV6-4,CASKGSGLHGYTF
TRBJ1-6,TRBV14,CASSQEDSRRSPLHF
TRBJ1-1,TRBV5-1,CASSLQGAANTEAFF
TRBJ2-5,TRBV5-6,CASSNGVWLAKETQYF
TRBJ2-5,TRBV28,CASIRDIFQETQYF
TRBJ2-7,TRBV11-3,CASSLPGVGYEQYF
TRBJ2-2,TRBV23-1,CASSQSRQPNTGELFF
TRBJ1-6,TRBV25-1,CASSEQGRNSPLHF
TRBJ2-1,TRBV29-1,CSVPSVGNEQFF
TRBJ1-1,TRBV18,CASSPRVSTEAFF
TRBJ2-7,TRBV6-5,CASSYSSGTGDYEQYF
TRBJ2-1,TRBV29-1,CSVEDLMAGGDEQFF
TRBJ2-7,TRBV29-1,CSVEVLGSGGYRGVYEQYF
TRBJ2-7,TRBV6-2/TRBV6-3,CASSQFEGVAYEQYF
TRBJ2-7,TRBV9,CASSVDATGEQYF
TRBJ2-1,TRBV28,CASSLGGYNEQFF
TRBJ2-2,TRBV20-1,CSVPPGLDTGELFF
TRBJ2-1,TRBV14,CASSQDQNYNEQFF
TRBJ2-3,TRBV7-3,CASSLIARDTQYF
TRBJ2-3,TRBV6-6,CASSYGREGTQYF
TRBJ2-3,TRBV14,CASSQLVGVSWSDTQYF
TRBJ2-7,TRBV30,CAWSPVSYEQYF
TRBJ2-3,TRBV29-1,CSVDWRQGVSTDTQYF
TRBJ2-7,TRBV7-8,CASSPGASGISYEQYF